The 21 T cell receptor beta chains listed next were all sequenced from one sample in a study of T cell responses to AZD1222 COVID-19 vaccine. Generated by immunoSEQ multiplex PCR, the TCRdb table keeps only in-frame clones and is missing some. The data contain around 80,000 clones, under 95% of them singletons. Sequenced here: peripheral blood, sampled 28 days after the second AZD1222 dose. The origin of the receptors is an adult who received the AZD1222 COVID-19 vaccine.

This clone was observed once. The genes are TRBV7-2 and TRBJ1-1; no reliable D call. The CDR3 loop spans 14 amino acids. Trimming shortened V by 2 bases and J by 1 base, and 8 bases separated the two germline ends. Germline lookup yields CDR1 SGHTA and CDR2 FQGNSA. The CDR3 loop is CASSLHTRNTEAFF. The CDR3 bases are TGTGCCAGCAGCTTACATACAAGGAACACTGAAGCTTTCTTT.

V and J are TRBV2 and TRBJ2-7; D not certain. CDR1 is SNHLY and CDR2 is FYNNEI in the germline V gene. The CDR3 covers 13 residues. With 7 bases removed from V and 9 bases from J, the gap between germline ends came to 19 bases. CDR3 nucleotides: TGTGCCAGCAACCCGGGTGGCAACTTGGGGCAGTACTTC. This codes for CASNPGGNLGQYF.

The V gene is TRBV28, the J gene TRBJ1-4; 8 positions match TRBD1. V was pared by 7 bases and J by 7 bases, with 14 bases of the junction left unmatched. Germline V gene lookup returns CDR1 MDHEN and CDR2 SYDVKM. The CDR3 extends over 16 amino acids. The CDR3 DNA reads as TGTGCCAGCAACTACAGGCATCAGGGGGCAGGTGAAAAACTGTTTTTT. Its translation is CASNYRHQGAGEKLFF. Using reference TRBV28 and TRBJ1-4 for the parts outside the CDR3, the full variable domain is DVKVTQSSRYLVKRTGEKVFLECVQDMDHENMFWYRQDPGLGLRLIYFSYDVKMKEKGDIPEGYSVSREKKERFSLILESASTNQTSMYLCASNYRHQGAGEKLFFGSGTQLSVL.

This clone has just a few counts. This chain joins TRBV24-1 and TRBJ2-1, with a tentative D call TRBD1 (6 bases). Between the trimmed V and J ends, which lost 3 bases and 0 bases, there was a span of 11 bases. CDR1 and CDR2 (germline): KGHDR, SFDVKD. The CDR3 spans 16 residues. CDR3 nucleotides: TGTGCCACCAGTGATACCACAGGGAGCTCCTACAATGAGCAGTTCTTC. Translation: CATSDTTGSSYNEQFF.

The V and J genes are TRBV30 and TRBJ1-1; D possibly corresponds to TRBD1 (5 bases). Germline lookup yields CDR1 GTSNPN and CDR2 SVGIG (reference sequence). V dropped 2 bases and J dropped 1 base, with 8 bases sitting between them. The CDR3 covers 13 residues. The CDR3 here is CAWSPGSNTEAFF. DNA for the CDR3: TGTGCCTGGAGTCCAGGGTCGAACACTGAAGCTTTCTTT.

This rearrangement joins TRBV12-3 or TRBV12-4 to TRBJ1-1, with D hard to call. Trimming took 7 bases from V and 5 from J, leaving 14 bases between them. The CDR3 is 13 residues long. This CDR3 reads CASTLAGGTEAFF. The CDR3 region has the DNA TGTGCCAGCACCTTAGCAGGTGGGACTGAAGCTTTCTTT.

V and J are TRBV4-3 and TRBJ1-2; D gene uncertain. The CDR3 length is 13 residues. V gave up 0 bases and J gave up 8 bases, with 10 bases separating them. Germline CDR1 and CDR2: LGHNA and YSLEER. CDR3 nucleotides: TGCGCCAGCAGCCAAGACGTAAGGGAGGGCTACACCTTC. It is translated as CASSQDVREGYTF.

The J gene is TRBJ2-1, the V gene TRBV7-8; D uncertain. The CDR3 runs 14 residues. CDR1 is SGHVS, CDR2 FQNEAQ, per germline. V lost 5 bases and J lost 7, with 15 bases in between. CDR3 amino acids: CASSPGPRGNEQFF. Written as DNA, the CDR3 is TGTGCCAGCAGCCCCGGCCCTAGAGGTAATGAGCAGTTCTTC. The full variable domain, its missing parts supplied by reference TRBV7-8 and TRBJ2-1, is GAGVSQSPRYKVAKRGQDVALRCDPISGHVSLFWYQQALGQGPEFLTYFQNEAQLDKSGLPSDRFFAERPEGSVSTLKIQRTQQEDSAVYLCASSPGPRGNEQFFGPGTRLTVL.

CDR3 sequence: CATSRLRASTDTQYF. The CDR3 nucleotides read TGTGCCACCAGCAGACTAAGGGCGAGCACAGATACGCAGTATTTT. The chain is built from TRBV15 and TRBJ2-3; D call uncertain. The V gene lost 2 bases and the J gene lost 0 bases, with 9 bases spanning the gap. Per the germline V gene, CDR1 is LNHNV and CDR2 is YYDKDF (reference sequence). The CDR3 spans 15 residues.

This clone was detected only once. The rearrangement links TRBV7-6 to TRBJ1-2; D might be TRBD1 (5 bases). The CDR3 is made up of 16 amino acids. V was clipped by 2 bases and J by 4 bases, with 17 bases between them. Germline CDR1 SGHVS, CDR2 FNYEAQ. The CDR3 reads CASSLIPHRGVYGYTF. The CDR3, as DNA: TGTGCCAGCAGCTTAATCCCCCATAGGGGAGTCTATGGCTACACCTTC. Together with reference TRBV7-6 and TRBJ1-2, the CDR3 gives the full variable domain: GAGVSQSPRYKVTKRGQDVALRCDPISGHVSLYWYRQALGQGPEFLTYFNYEAQQDKSGLPNDRFSAERPEGSISTLTIQRTEQRDSAMYRCASSLIPHRGVYGYTFGSGTRLTVV.

The chain recombines TRBV6-5 with TRBJ2-5; TRBD2 matches at 11 bases. The CDR3 has 16 amino acids. Germline V gene lookup returns CDR1 MNHEY and CDR2 SVGAGI. The ends lost 0 bases at V and 1 base at J; junction bases unmatched: 1. CDR3 nucleotides: TGTGCCAGCAGTTACTCGACTAGCGGGGCCCAAGAGACCCAGTACTTC. This translates into CASSYSTSGAQETQYF.

This clone showed up just once. V gene TRBV28 combines with J gene TRBJ1-5; perhaps TRBD1 as D (5 bases). From germline, CDR1 is MDHEN and CDR2 SYDVKM. The CDR3 is 13 amino acids. With 6 bases removed from V and 0 bases from J, the gap between germline ends came to 6 bases. This CDR3 is CASRQGSNQPQHF. The CDR3 nucleotides are TGTGCCAGCAGGCAGGGTAGCAATCAGCCCCAGCATTTT. The variable domain in full, completed from reference TRBV28 and TRBJ1-5, reads DVKVTQSSRYLVKRTGEKVFLECVQDMDHENMFWYRQDPGLGLRLIYFSYDVKMKEKGDIPEGYSVSREKKERFSLILESASTNQTSMYLCASRQGSNQPQHFGDGTRLSIL.

The CDR3 nucleotides are TGTGCCAGCACCCGACGGAACGGGAGGGCCGCAGATACGCAGTATTTT. This encodes CASTRRNGRAADTQYF. The chain combines TRBV28 with TRBJ2-3, with 8 nucleotides matching TRBD2. The CDR3 has 16 amino acids. Germline V lookup: CDR1 MDHEN, CDR2 SYDVKM. V was clipped by 7 bases and J by 4 bases; unmatched bases: 13.

This chain joins TRBV28 and TRBJ1-1; 9 positions match TRBD1. V was clipped by 3 bases and J by 6 bases; unmatched bases: 20. This CDR3 region has 19 residues. Germline CDR1 MDHEN, CDR2 SYDVKM. The chain's CDR3 is CASSFEGLGQGRRIPEAFF. Here the CDR3 DNA reads TGTGCCAGCAGTTTTGAAGGGTTAGGACAGGGGCGGCGGATCCCTGAAGCTTTCTTT. The full variable domain, in which reference TRBV28 and TRBJ1-1 provide the parts outside the CDR3, is DVKVTQSSRYLVKRTGEKVFLECVQDMDHENMFWYRQDPGLGLRLIYFSYDVKMKEKGDIPEGYSVSREKKERFSLILESASTNQTSMYLCASSFEGLGQGRRIPEAFFGQGTRLTVV.

The CDR3: CASSWTGGAWDESNQPQHF. CDR3 coding DNA: TGTGCCAGCAGCTGGACAGGGGGCGCCTGGGACGAGAGCAATCAGCCCCAGCATTTT. The chain combines TRBV5-6 with TRBJ1-5; 11 bases align to TRBD1. The CDR3 runs 19 residues. The germline V gene encodes CDR1 SGHDT and CDR2 YYEEEE. V shed 3 bases, J shed 1 base, and the junction held 12 bases outside the gene matches. The complete variable domain, with remaining parts taken from reference TRBV5-6 and TRBJ1-5, reads DAGVTQSPTHLIKTRGQQVTLRCSPKSGHDTVSWYQQALGQGPQFIFQYYEEEERQRGNFPDRFSGHQFPNYSSELNVNALLLGDSALYLCASSWTGGAWDESNQPQHFGDGTRLSIL.

The chain is built from TRBV21-1 and TRBJ2-1; the table's D call of TRBD2 was not tested on the DNA. TRBV21-1 is classified as a pseudogene. CDR3 length equals 16 residues. DNA for the CDR3: TGTGCCAGCAGCAAAGCGGCGGGAGGGCCTGGTAATGAGCAGTTCTTC. Translation gives CASSKAAGGPGNEQFF.

The CDR3 DNA follows: TGTGCCAGCAGTTACGGGGGGATGAACTATGGCTACACCTTC. It is translated as CASSYGGMNYGYTF. The chain is built from TRBV28 and TRBJ1-2; possibly TRBD1 for D (5 bases). The CDR3 has 14 residues. The V and J ends lost 4 bases and 2 bases respectively, with 11 bases between them. Germline V gene data show CDR1 as MDHEN and CDR2 as SYDVKM.

V usage is TRBV7-6 and J usage is TRBJ2-3; 12 bases are a match to TRBD2. Germline V gene lookup returns CDR1 SGHVS and CDR2 FNYEAQ. V gave up 1 base and J gave up 4 bases; unmatched junction bases: 3. This CDR3 spans 16 amino acids. The CDR3 region is CASSLGLAGAADTQYF. The CDR3 DNA follows: TGTGCCAGCAGCTTAGGACTAGCGGGAGCGGCAGATACGCAGTATTTT.

The rearrangement links TRBV5-1 to TRBJ1-4; TRBD1 might be the D (6 bases). CDR3 length: 14 residues. The V gene lost 4 bases and the J gene lost 1 base, with 8 bases spanning the gap. CDR1 is SGHRS and CDR2 is YFSETQ in the germline V gene. CDR3: CASSRRGTNEKLFF. The CDR3 nucleotides are TGCGCCAGCAGCCGCAGGGGAACTAATGAAAAACTGTTTTTT.

The rearrangement joins TRBV4-2 to TRBJ2-4; D possibly corresponds to TRBD1 (5 bases). The ends were cut back, 1 base at V and 6 bases at J, with 7 bases in the middle. Germline-derived CDR1 and CDR2 are LGHNA and YNFKEQ. This CDR3 is 13 amino acids long. The CDR3: CASSQGQGNIQYF. The CDR3 nucleotides read TGTGCCAGCAGCCAAGGGCAGGGAAACATTCAGTACTTC.

This sequence joins TRBV5-4 and TRBJ2-1; 12 nucleotides align to TRBD2. The germline V gene has CDR1 SGHNT and CDR2 YYREEE (reference sequence). With V trimmed by 4 bases and J by 7 bases, 6 bases remained unmatched. The CDR3 is 15 residues long. CDR3 sequence (DNA): TGTGCCAGCAGCCCTCGGACTAGCGGGATAAATGAGCAGTTCTTC. Protein sequence: CASSPRTSGINEQFF.